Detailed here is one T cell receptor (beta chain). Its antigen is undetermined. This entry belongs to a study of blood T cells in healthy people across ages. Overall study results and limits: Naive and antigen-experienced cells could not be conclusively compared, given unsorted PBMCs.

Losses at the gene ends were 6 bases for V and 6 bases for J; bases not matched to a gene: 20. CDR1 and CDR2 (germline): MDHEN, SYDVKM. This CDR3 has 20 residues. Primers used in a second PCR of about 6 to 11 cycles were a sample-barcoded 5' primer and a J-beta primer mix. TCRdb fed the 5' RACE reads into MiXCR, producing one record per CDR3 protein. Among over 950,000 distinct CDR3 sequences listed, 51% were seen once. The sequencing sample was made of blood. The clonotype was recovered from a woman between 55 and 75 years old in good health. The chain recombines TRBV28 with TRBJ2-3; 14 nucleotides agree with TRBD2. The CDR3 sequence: CASSYLGLAGVFSSKDTQYF. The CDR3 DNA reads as TGTGCCAGCAGCTATCTGGGACTAGCGGGAGTCTTCTCCTCAAAGGATACGCAGTATTTT. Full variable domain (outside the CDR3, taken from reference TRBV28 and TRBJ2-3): DVKVTQSSRYLVKRTGEKVFLECVQDMDHENMFWYRQDPGLGLRLIYFSYDVKMKEKGDIPEGYSVSREKKERFSLILESASTNQTSMYLCASSYLGLAGVFSSKDTQYFGPGTRLTVL.